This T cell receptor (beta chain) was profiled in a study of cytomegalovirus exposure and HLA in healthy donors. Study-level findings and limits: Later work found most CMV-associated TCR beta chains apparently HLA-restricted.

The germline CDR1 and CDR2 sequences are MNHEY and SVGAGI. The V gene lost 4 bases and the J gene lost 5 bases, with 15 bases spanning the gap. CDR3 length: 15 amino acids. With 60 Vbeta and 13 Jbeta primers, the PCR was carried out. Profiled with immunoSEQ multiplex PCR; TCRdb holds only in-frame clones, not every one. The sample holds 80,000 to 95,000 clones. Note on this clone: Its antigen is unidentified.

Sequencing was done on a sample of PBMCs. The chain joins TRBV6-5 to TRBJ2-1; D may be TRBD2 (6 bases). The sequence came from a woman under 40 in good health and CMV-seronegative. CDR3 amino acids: CASSSRLVSHNEQFF. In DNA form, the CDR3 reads TGTGCCAGCAGTTCCAGACTAGTTTCCCACAATGAGCAGTTCTTC.